These 25 T cell receptor beta chains share one sample of origin, sequenced in a study of blood T cell repertoires in COVID-19. The repertoire was sequenced with immunoSEQ multiplex PCR; TCRdb's copy has only in-frame clones and lacks some. The table has about 73,000 clones, around four fifths seen once. The sequencing sample was made of peripheral blood. Receptors were obtained from a man aged 45 to 65 with active COVID-19.

This sequence joins TRBV5-1 and TRBJ1-2; no reliable D call. Germline CDR1 SGHRS, CDR2 YFSETQ. The CDR3 extends over 14 amino acids. Trimming removed 3 bases at V and 2 bases at J, with 11 bases between. The CDR3 DNA reads as TGCGCCAGCAGCTCCATGCAGTTCAACTATGGCTACACCTTC. Encoded protein: CASSSMQFNYGYTF.

The chain combines TRBV19 with TRBJ1-2; TRBD1 matches 9 bases. Germline CDR1 is LNHDA and CDR2 is SQIVND (reference sequence). The CDR3 contains 19 residues. V was pared by 6 bases and J by 5 bases, with 22 bases of the junction left unmatched. Here the CDR3 reads CASSQTLSRDRDRGYGYTF. The CDR3 nucleotides read TGTGCCAGTAGCCAGACTCTGTCCCGGGACAGGGACCGGGGGTATGGCTACACCTTC.

This rearrangement joins TRBV5-1 to TRBJ2-2; 8 bases line up with TRBD2. The junction had 9 bases not matched to a gene; V was cut back by 1 base and J by 4 bases. Germline-derived CDR1 and CDR2 are SGHRS and YFSETQ. This CDR3 has 17 amino acids. The CDR3 sequence is CASSLTRGGLSTGELFF. The DNA of the CDR3 is TGCGCCAGCAGCTTGACCCGGGGGGGCCTGAGCACCGGGGAGCTGTTTTTT.

The chain combines TRBV5-1 with TRBJ1-4; TRBD1 aligns across 8 bases. The CDR3 consists of 15 residues. Germline V gives CDR1 SGHRS, CDR2 YFSETQ. With 4 bases clipped from V and 4 bases from J, the junction kept 6 bases outside the gene matches. The CDR3, as DNA: TGCGCCAGCAGCGCCAGGGGGCAGGGTAATGAAAAACTGTTTTTT. This gives the protein CASSARGQGNEKLFF.

The chain couples TRBV19 to TRBJ2-5; 12 positions agree with TRBD2. Germline V gene lookup returns CDR1 LNHDA and CDR2 SQIVND (reference sequence). This CDR3 contains 16 residues. V trimming: 4 bases; J trimming: 4 bases; junction bases outside the gene matches: 7. CDR3 region: CASSKGLAGSGETQYF. Here the CDR3 DNA reads TGTGCCAGTAGTAAAGGACTAGCGGGATCGGGAGAGACCCAGTACTTC. The full variable domain, rest sourced from reference TRBV19 and TRBJ2-5, is DGGITQSPKYLFRKEGQNVTLSCEQNLNHDAMYWYRQDPGQGLRLIYYSQIVNDFQKGDIAEGYSVSREKKESFPLTVTSAQKNPTAFYLCASSKGLAGSGETQYFGPGTRLLVL.

The chain recombines TRBV14 with TRBJ2-7; maybe TRBD2 (6 bases). Germline CDR1 is SGHDN and CDR2 is FVKESK. The CDR3 extends over 12 amino acids. With 1 base removed from V and 6 bases from J, the gap between germline ends came to 7 bases. The CDR3 here is CASSQVGLEQYF. CDR3 nucleotide sequence: TGTGCCAGCAGCCAAGTGGGACTCGAGCAGTACTTC.

V gene TRBV7-2 combines with J gene TRBJ2-3; D may be TRBD2 (6 bases). Germline loops: CDR1 SGHTA, CDR2 FQGNSA. The CDR3 consists of 19 residues. V was clipped by 1 base and J by 0 bases, with 20 bases between them. CDR3 in amino acids: CASSLDPPGRERSTDTQYF. The CDR3 coding sequence is TGTGCCAGCAGCTTAGACCCCCCCGGGCGGGAAAGGAGCACAGATACGCAGTATTTT.

By proportion, this clone is medium-sized. The chain employs TRBV30 and TRBJ2-7, with a weak D call TRBD2 (6 bases). Trimming removed 0 bases at V and 5 bases at J, with 14 bases between. Looked up from germline, CDR1 is GTSNPN and CDR2 is SVGIG (reference sequence). This CDR3 has 14 residues. CDR3 amino acids: CAWSVVGGSNEQYF. The CDR3 nucleotides are TGTGCCTGGAGTGTGGTGGGGGGATCTAACGAGCAGTACTTC.

The chain carries TRBV7-9 and TRBJ2-7, with 7 bases identical to TRBD1. The germline gives CDR1 SEHNR, CDR2 FQNEAQ (reference sequence). Trimming at V came to 5 bases and at J to 1 base, leaving 5 bases not matched to a gene. This CDR3 spans 14 amino acids. The CDR3 is CASSPDRVSYEQYF. CDR3 DNA: TGTGCCAGCAGCCCCGACAGGGTTTCCTACGAGCAGTACTTC.

The chain combines TRBV3-1 (or the pseudogene TRBV3-2) with TRBJ2-2; a possible D gene is TRBD1 (6 bases). V was cut by 2 bases and J by 8 bases, with 12 bases left in between. Germline values: CDR1 LGHDT, CDR2 YNNKEL (reference sequence). This CDR3 is 14 amino acids long. The CDR3 nucleotides read TGTGCCAGCAGCCAAATCAGGCAGGGGGGGGAGCTGTTTTTT. Amino acid sequence: CASSQIRQGGELFF.

This chain uses TRBV5-1 with TRBJ2-6, with TRBD1 identical over 9 bases. J gave up 0 bases and V 3 bases, and 7 bases lay outside the gene matches. Germline V gives CDR1 SGHRS, CDR2 YFSETQ. CDR3 length equals 18 residues. The CDR3 DNA reads as TGCGCCAGCAGCTCGGACAGGGGCACATTCTCTGGGGCCAACGTCCTGACTTTC. Its translation: CASSSDRGTFSGANVLTF.

The chain uses TRBV5-1 and TRBJ1-1, with 8 bases fitting TRBD1. The V gene end was trimmed by 2 bases and the J gene end by 8 bases; junction bases not matched to a gene: 2. CDR1 is SGHRS and CDR2 is YFSETQ in the germline V gene. The CDR3 has 12 residues. The CDR3 bases are TGCGCCAGCAGCTTACAGGGGGTAGAAGCTTTCTTT. Protein product: CASSLQGVEAFF.

This chain joins TRBV6-4 and TRBJ2-1, with TRBD2 matching over 9 bases. Germline V lookup: CDR1 MRHNA, CDR2 SNTAGT. The J segment lost 9 bases and the V segment lost 4 bases, leaving 10 bases of the junction unmatched. There are 15 residues in the CDR3. The CDR3 nucleotides read TGTGCCAGCAGTGCCGGGACTAGCAGGGGGGGTGAGCAGTTCTTC. It specifies CASSAGTSRGGEQFF.

The chain is built from TRBV6-2 or TRBV6-3 and TRBJ1-1; no clear D gene. This CDR3 is 13 amino acids long. V lost 2 bases and J lost 2, with 6 bases in between. Germline V CDR1 and CDR2: MNHEY, SVGEGT. CDR3 in DNA: TGTGCCAGCAGTTACCGGAGAAACACTGAAGCTTTCTTT. Translation gives CASSYRRNTEAFF.

The table lists this clone with a few counts. The chain uses TRBV19 and TRBJ2-5; D remains ambiguous. Germline lookup yields CDR1 LNHDA and CDR2 SQIVND (reference sequence). Between the trimmed V and J ends, which lost 4 bases and 5 bases, there was a span of 17 bases. The CDR3 consists of 15 residues. CDR3 nucleotide sequence: TGTGCCAGTAGTAAGCCGTCCTCCGTCGGGGAGACCCAGTACTTC. As protein: CASSKPSSVGETQYF.

The V and J genes are TRBV2 and TRBJ1-2; D remains unclear. This CDR3 comprises 16 residues. With 8 bases removed from V and 8 bases from J, the gap between germline ends came to 27 bases. The germline gives CDR1 SNHLY, CDR2 FYNNEI. The CDR3: CASVTREGNPTGGYTF. CDR3 nucleotide sequence: TGTGCCAGCGTGACGAGGGAGGGAAACCCCACGGGCGGCTACACCTTC.

This chain uses TRBV7-9 with TRBJ2-1; 10 bases map to TRBD1. Germline values: CDR1 SEHNR, CDR2 FQNEAQ (reference sequence). The CDR3 totals 15 residues. J gave up 7 bases and V 5 bases, and 8 bases lay outside the gene matches. In DNA, the CDR3 is TGTGCCAGCAGCGCGCCGGGACAGGGGATGAATGAGCAGTTCTTC. Amino acids: CASSAPGQGMNEQFF. Variable domain in full (rest from reference TRBV7-9 and TRBJ2-1): DTGVSQNPRHKITKRGQNVTFRCDPISEHNRLYWYRQTLGQGPEFLTYFQNEAQLEKSRLLSDRFSAERPKGSFSTLEIQRTEQGDSAMYLCASSAPGQGMNEQFFGPGTRLTVL.

This clone was counted once. The chain joins TRBV21-1 to TRBJ2-7; TRBD1, the D gene given by the table, was not confirmed from the DNA. TRBV21-1 is described as a pseudogene. There are 16 residues in the CDR3. The CDR3 region is CASSKGGTGLCHEQYF. The CDR3 bases are TGTGCCAGCAGCAAAGGCGGGACAGGGCTTTGCCACGAGCAGTACTTC.

The CDR3 nucleotides are TGTGCCAGCAGCCCCCAGGGAAGCTCCTACGAGCAGTACTTC. This encodes CASSPQGSSYEQYF. The chain joins TRBV6-5 to TRBJ2-7; weak D call: TRBD1 (5 bases). V dropped 6 bases and J dropped 0 bases, with 12 bases sitting between them. From germline, CDR1 is MNHEY and CDR2 SVGAGI. The CDR3 is 14 residues long.

This clone was detected only once. This chain joins TRBV19 and TRBJ1-3, with D uncertain. Germline CDR1 and CDR2: LNHDA and SQIVND (reference sequence). V was trimmed by 5 bases and J by 0 bases, leaving 8 bases between them. CDR3 length equals 14 residues. As DNA, the CDR3 is TGTGCCAGTAGTCTCGCTATCTCTGGAAACACCATATATTTT. It translates to CASSLAISGNTIYF.

V usage is TRBV5-4 and J usage is TRBJ2-1; 11 bases line up with TRBD1. V shed 1 base and J 8 bases; nucleotides not matched to a gene: 11. The CDR3 runs to 17 residues. Germline CDR1 is SGHNT and CDR2 is YYREEE (reference sequence). CDR3 in amino acids: CASSLWLGTGGSDEQFF. CDR3 in DNA: TGTGCCAGCAGCTTGTGGCTAGGGACAGGGGGGTCCGATGAGCAGTTCTTC.

The chain combines TRBV7-8 with TRBJ1-5; tentative D call: TRBD1 (6 bases). This CDR3 spans 16 amino acids. The germline CDR1 and CDR2 sequences are SGHVS and FQNEAQ. Trimming took 5 bases from V and 0 from J, leaving 14 bases between them. The CDR3 nucleotides read TGTGCCAGCAGCCGAACAGGGATGAATAGCAATCAGCCCCAGCATTTT. It translates to CASSRTGMNSNQPQHF.

The chain employs TRBV19 and TRBJ2-1, with 12 bases fitting TRBD2. Germline CDR1 is LNHDA and CDR2 is SQIVND (reference sequence). CDR3 length: 16 residues. Losses at the gene ends were 5 bases for V and 9 bases for J; bases not matched to a gene: 11. In DNA, the CDR3 is TGTGCCAGTAGTTCCCAGACTAGCGGGGGTCAGGGTGAGCAGTTCTTC. As protein: CASSSQTSGGQGEQFF.

The rearrangement uses TRBV9 and TRBJ1-2; 9 nucleotides agree with TRBD1. Germline V CDR1 and CDR2: SGDLS, YYNGEE. The CDR3 sequence is 16 residues long. The J segment lost 7 bases and the V segment lost 1 base, leaving 11 bases of the junction unmatched. The CDR3 spells CASSVSFRDRASGYTF. The DNA for the CDR3 is TGTGCCAGCAGCGTATCTTTCCGGGACAGGGCCTCTGGCTACACCTTC.

DNA for the CDR3: TGCGCCAGCAGGATAGCGGGGGGGAGATTCCAAGAGACCCAGTACTTC. Its protein is CASRIAGGRFQETQYF. The rearrangement uses TRBV10-2 and TRBJ2-5; 11 nucleotides match TRBD2. The CDR3 sequence is 16 residues long. J lost 1 base, V lost 6 bases, and 7 bases had no gene match. Germline V gene sequence: CDR1 WSHSY, CDR2 SAAADI.